The 9 T cell receptor beta chains below all came from one sample that was sequenced in a study of tumor-infiltrating lymphocytes in primary liver carcinoma. The authors made TCR beta cDNA from 500 to 600 ng total RNA with a constant-region primer. Employing slightly modified ARM-PCR, three nested multiplex PCR rounds were run, and these gave rise to the TCR beta libraries. For approximately 10 cycles apiece, the opening two PCR rounds ran with TRBV1-TRBV30 forward primers and a C-beta reverse primer. TCRdb called the multiplex PCR reads again in MiXCR, with one record for every CDR3 protein. The sample lists around 190,000 distinct CDR3 sequences, 85% occurring once. Bulk tissue was left unsorted, and RNA and DNA were co-extracted from roughly 20-30 mg of it. Source material: tumor tissue from primary liver carcinoma. All receptors derive from a man aged 35-49 years with primary liver carcinoma and hepatitis B virus infection.

This rearrangement joins TRBV28 to TRBJ2-5; D unclear. V dropped 4 bases and J dropped 4 bases, with 16 bases sitting between them. This CDR3 is 15 amino acids long. Per germline, CDR1 MDHEN and CDR2 SYDVKM. The CDR3 DNA follows: TGTGCCAGCAGTTCGAGCTTAAAAGTAGGAGAGACCCAGTACTTC. It translates to CASSSSLKVGETQYF.

Details on this clonotype: A read error may produce the germline difference seen at one junction end. V gene TRBV12-3 or TRBV12-4 combines with J gene TRBJ1-5, with D tentatively TRBD1 (5 bases). The CDR3 runs 15 residues. The CDR3 reads CACTRGTAVNQPQYF. CDR3 DNA: TGTGCCTGCACGCGGGGCACCGCAGTAAATCAGCCCCAATATTTT.

As to this clonotype: Because it lacks the conserved phenylalanine or tryptophan at the end, this CDR3 is likely a read error. The chain links TRBV6-5 to TRBJ2-1; no definite D call. The germline V gene encodes CDR1 MNHEY and CDR2 SVGAGI. The length of the CDR3 is 11 residues. CDR3 sequence: CVSSDGPKQFI. CDR3 DNA sequence: TGTGTCAGCAGTGACGGACCCAAGCAGTTCATC.

A word on this clonotype: Likely a read error: the CDR3 ends without its conserved phenylalanine or tryptophan. This rearrangement joins TRBV5-1 to TRBJ2-1; D not resolved. The ends were cut back, 4 bases at V and 5 bases at J, with 10 bases in the middle. The germline V gene encodes CDR1 SGHRS and CDR2 YFSETQ. The CDR3 is 13 residues long. The CDR3 sequence is CASSTVQDNEQFV. The CDR3 bases are TGCGCCAGCAGCACAGTCCAAGACAATGAGCAGTTCGTC.

This clonotype was seen a few times. Germline is not matched at one junction end, which may reflect a read error. Written as DNA, the CDR3 is TGTACCAGCAGCTTGCAAGGGTTTTACAATGAGCAGTTCTTC. Residues: CTSSLQGFYNEQFF. The chain couples TRBV6-2 or TRBV6-3 to TRBJ2-1; D gene ambiguous. Germline V CDR1 and CDR2: MNHEY, SVGEGT. This CDR3 is built from 14 residues.

Regarding this clonotype: A junction boundary mismatches the germline segment, possibly from a read error. V and J are TRBV11-1 and TRBJ2-7; D unresolved. Germline V gene data show CDR1 as SGHAT and CDR2 as FQDESV (reference sequence). The CDR3 sequence is 12 residues long. The CDR3 protein is CDSSWISYEQYF. As DNA, the CDR3 is TGTGACAGCAGCTGGATCTCCTACGAGCAGTATTTC. The variable domain in full, with the rest retrieved from reference TRBV11-1 and TRBJ2-7, is EAEVAQSPRYKITEKSQAVAFWCDPISGHATLYWYRQILGQGPELLVQFQDESVVDDSQLPKDRFSAERLKGVDSTLKIQPAELGDSAMYLCDSSWISYEQYFGPGTRLTVT.

CDR3 sequence: CAYPGWTGSVDGYTF. DNA of the CDR3: TGTGCCTACCCCGGCTGGACTGGGTCGGTGGATGGCTACACCTTC. V usage is TRBV30 and J usage is TRBJ1-2; D ambiguous. V lost 7 bases to trimming and J lost 6 bases, with 24 bases between them. Looked up from germline, CDR1 is GTSNPN and CDR2 is SVGIG (reference sequence). There are 15 residues in the CDR3.

The V and J genes are TRBV6-6 and TRBJ2-7; D possibly uses TRBD1 or TRBD2 (5 bases each). The germline V and J ends were trimmed by 5 bases and 4 bases, with 21 bases remaining between them. The V gene's germline CDR1 is MNHNY and CDR2 SVGAGI (reference sequence). This CDR3 is built from 16 residues. The CDR3 DNA is TGTGCCAGCAGTCATTTCCCGGGACGCAGATCATACGAGCAGTACTTC. Protein: CASSHFPGRRSYEQYF.

Comment on this clonotype: Mismatch with germline at one junction end may stem from a read error. The chain has TRBV12-3 or TRBV12-4 and TRBJ1-2, with D perhaps TRBD1 (6 bases). CDR3 length equals 13 residues. In DNA form, the CDR3 reads TGTGCCAACAGTTTAGGGGGGATAGATGTCTACACCTTC. This translates into CANSLGGIDVYTF.